The entry below describes one T cell receptor (beta chain). The clone's antigen remains unknown. Within one base of it there is no much larger clone, and no base qualities were kept. The data originate from a study of Ad26.COV2.S vaccination and SARS-CoV-2 variants (TCRdb year 2021). Some background on the complete study: The specificity and breadth of SARS-CoV-2-reactive T cell receptors after Ad26.COV2.S vaccination were assessed by TCRbeta repertoire sequencing. The TCR-sequenced set comprised around 30 samples: 19 Ad26.COV2.S vaccine recipients, 5 placebo recipients and 8 SARS-CoV-2 convalescent individuals. Overall results and qualifications from the work: Compared with placebo recipients, Ad26.COV2.S recipients showed higher spike-specific TCR breadth (P = 0.0014). The authors noted that total T cell responses may have been underestimated by the TCR breadth and depth analyses. After vaccination, spike-specific CD8+ and CD4+ T cell responses were reported to show substantial breadth. Vaccine and placebo recipients had comparable non-spike TCR breadth, which fits with the vaccine containing only spike.

The immunoSEQ Assay was the method used to sequence TCRbeta CDR3 regions. After extraction, genomic DNA underwent amplification by bias-controlled multiplex PCR, followed by high-throughput sequencing. The paper's processing steps were these. Collapsing and filtering of sequences were performed to quantify the absolute abundance of each unique TCRbeta CDR3 region. T cell fraction was estimated by normalizing TCRbeta template counts to usable DNA, which was measured by amplifying reference genes present in all nucleated cells. Repertoire TCRs were annotated as SARS-CoV-2-specific when V gene, CDR3 amino acid sequence and J gene were exactly matched to a known reactive TCR set. MIRA supplied the reference SARS-CoV-2 TCR set, which was filtered for enrichment in COVID-19-positive ImmuneCODE repertoires so that public or cross-reactive TCRs were removed. Using the MIRA antigens, annotated TCRs were further analysed by specific ORF or by position within an ORF. Breadth was defined as the number of annotated unique rearrangements divided by the total number of unique productive rearrangements, and depth was defined as the summed frequency of the annotated unique rearrangements. Group comparisons of TCR breadth used two-sided Wilcoxon rank-sum tests. TCRdb carries this immuneACCESS record with in-frame sequences only. Its versions omit some clonotypes, under half of them owing to an unresolved V gene in the studies checked, with the rest unexplained. The V and J calls and clone size were taken over from that table, and D and trimming were inferred from the DNA. Within this sample are 150,000 to 200,000 clones, with 87% of them counted one time only. The ten largest account for around 6.1% of the sample.

The time point tag for this specimen amounts to: individuals recovered from natural SARS-CoV-2 infection. This TCR was sampled from a human donor who had recovered from COVID-19. The material was peripheral blood, obtained after recovery from COVID-19.

In nucleotide form, the sequence is TGCGCCAGTTCAGGGGGCAGCTCCTACGAGCAGTACTTC. Its protein product is CASSGGSSYEQYF. This chain is built from TRBV4-1 and TRBJ2-7; 8 bases in the junction line up with TRBD1. The junction shows trimming of 9 bases on V and 0 bases on J, and the gene matches do not reach 4 bases of it. The CDR3 spans 13 residues, from the cysteine through the phenylalanine. Left in the record is the CDR3 DNA by itself, 39 bases read in frame from the first base. The CDR1 and CDR2 encoded by the germline V gene are MGHRA and YSYEKL.